This T cell receptor beta chain was captured in a study of T cell responses to AZD1222 COVID-19 vaccine. The study, taken as a whole, reports: Vaccine-associated CD4 TCRs spanned spike, dominant at 160-218 and 743-854. White British ancestry dominated among donors, who included more females, and clonal diversity was possibly underestimated. The study sampled repertoires only after the peak T cell response.

CDR3 length equals 17 residues. Sequencing was performed with immunoSEQ multiplex PCR; in TCRdb, only in-frame clones are kept and a portion is missing. The table has 200,000 to 250,000 clones, less than 95% seen once. Comments on this clone: Its specificity is unknown.

The rearrangement joins TRBV21-1 to TRBJ2-3; the table names TRBD1, a call not compared with the DNA. TRBV21-1 is deemed a pseudogene. Specimen: peripheral blood, collected 28 days after the second dose of the MenACWY control vaccine. This TCR derives from an adult who received the MenACWY meningococcal vaccine as a control. CDR3 coding DNA: TGTGCCAGCAGCAAACGATCGACAGGGGGGGATCCAGATACGCAGTATTTT. This codes for CASSKRSTGGDPDTQYF.